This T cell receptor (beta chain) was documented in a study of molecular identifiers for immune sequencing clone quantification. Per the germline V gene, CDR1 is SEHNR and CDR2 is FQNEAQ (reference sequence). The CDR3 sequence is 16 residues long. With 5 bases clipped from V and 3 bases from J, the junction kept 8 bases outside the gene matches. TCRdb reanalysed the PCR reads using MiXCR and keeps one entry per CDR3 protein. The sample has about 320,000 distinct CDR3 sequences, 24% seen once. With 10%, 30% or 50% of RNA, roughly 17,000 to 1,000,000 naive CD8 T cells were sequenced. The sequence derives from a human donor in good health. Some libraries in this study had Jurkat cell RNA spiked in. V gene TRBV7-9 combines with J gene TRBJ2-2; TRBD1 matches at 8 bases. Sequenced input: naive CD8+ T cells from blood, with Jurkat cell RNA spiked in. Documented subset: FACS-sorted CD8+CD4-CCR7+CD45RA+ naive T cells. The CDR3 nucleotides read TGTGCCAGCAGCGCCCCGGACAGGGCGTACACCGGGGAGCTGTTTTTT. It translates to CASSAPDRAYTGELFF.